Listed here are 29 T cell receptor beta chains from one sample, sequenced in a study of cytomegalovirus exposure and HLA in healthy donors (TCRdb year 2017). To prepare the library, the immunoSEQ multiplex PCR assay was applied. The multiplex PCR relied on a mix of 60 forward primers for TCR Vbeta segments and 13 reverse primers for TCR Jbeta segments. TCRdb's version of the immuneACCESS table is confined to in-frame rearrangements and falls short of the full clone set. An unresolved V gene accounts for under half of the shortfall where checked; the remainder is of unknown origin. Across this sample there are about 170,000 clones, with under 90% seen only once. The biggest ten clones account for more than 4% of the sample. The specimen sequenced was PBMCs. The receptors were sampled from a man younger than 30 in good health and CMV-seronegative.

The chain recombines TRBV4-1 with TRBJ2-7; D gene ambiguous. Germline V lookup: CDR1 MGHRA, CDR2 YSYEKL. V lost 4 bases to trimming and J lost 1 base, with 14 bases between them. The CDR3 sequence is 15 residues long. The CDR3 here is CASSPSGTASYEQYF. The CDR3 coding sequence is TGCGCCAGCAGCCCCAGTGGCACCGCTTCCTACGAGCAGTACTTC.

This clone was detected only a few times. This chain links TRBV4-1 with TRBJ1-5; TRBD1 agrees at 10 bases. From germline, CDR1 is MGHRA and CDR2 YSYEKL. This CDR3 is built from 14 residues. With 4 bases clipped from V and 5 bases from J, the junction kept 2 bases outside the gene matches. CDR3 sequence reads: CASSLGQGDQPQHF. CDR3 nucleotides: TGCGCCAGCAGCCTCGGACAGGGGGATCAGCCCCAGCATTTT.

The genes are TRBV6-5 and TRBJ2-1; TRBD2 matches at 10 bases. Germline CDR1 is MNHEY and CDR2 is SVGAGI. The CDR3 loop spans 15 amino acids. V lost 2 bases, J lost 4 bases, and 2 bases stayed unmatched. CDR3 region: CASSYELAGYNEQFF. The CDR3 bases are TGTGCCAGCAGTTACGAACTAGCGGGGTACAATGAGCAGTTCTTC.

The gene calls are TRBV11-3 and TRBJ2-7; 9 nucleotides match TRBD2. This CDR3 contains 15 residues. Germline V gene lookup returns CDR1 SGHNT and CDR2 YENEEA. V shed 5 bases, J shed 4 bases, and the junction held 9 bases outside the gene matches. CDR3 DNA: TGTGCCAGCAGCGCTCCGCTAGCGGGACTATACGAGCAGTACTTC. As protein: CASSAPLAGLYEQYF.

This chain connects TRBV11-2 to TRBJ2-5; 9 bases line up with TRBD2. Germline assignment: CDR1 SGHAT and CDR2 FQNNGV. CDR3 length equals 16 residues. The junction had 12 bases not matched to a gene; V was cut back by 5 bases and J by 5 bases. The CDR3 region is CASSTPGRLAGETQYF. CDR3 nucleotide sequence: TGTGCCAGCAGCACCCCGGGACGGCTAGCGGGGGAGACCCAGTACTTC. The full variable domain, its missing parts supplied by reference TRBV11-2 and TRBJ2-5, is EAGVAQSPRYKIIEKRQSVAFWCNPISGHATLYWYQQILGQGPKLLIQFQNNGVVDDSQLPKDRFSAERLKGVDSTLKIQPAKLEDSAVYLCASSTPGRLAGETQYFGPGTRLLVL.

This rearrangement joins TRBV4-1 to TRBJ1-6; 7 bases line up with TRBD1. Trimming at V came to 0 bases and at J to 4 bases, leaving 6 bases not matched to a gene. In germline, CDR1 is MGHRA, CDR2 YSYEKL. The CDR3 has 17 amino acids. CDR3 region: CASSQDPGQQYNSPLHF. In DNA form, the CDR3 reads TGCGCCAGCAGCCAAGATCCGGGACAGCAGTATAATTCACCCCTCCACTTT.

The chain carries TRBV5-4 and TRBJ2-5, with 11 bases fitting TRBD2. CDR1 and CDR2 (germline): SGHNT, YYREEE (reference sequence). There are 16 residues in the CDR3. The V gene end was trimmed by 0 bases and the J gene end by 5 bases; junction bases not matched to a gene: 6. The CDR3: CASSLDSSGGWETQYF. The DNA for the CDR3 is TGTGCCAGCAGCTTGGATTCTAGCGGGGGGTGGGAGACCCAGTACTTC.

The chain combines TRBV7-2 with TRBJ1-6, with TRBD1 as a possible D gene (6 bases). Germline V gives CDR1 SGHTA, CDR2 FQGNSA. This CDR3 is 13 amino acids long. The V end was cut by 4 bases, the J end by 11 bases, with 12 bases between. The CDR3 DNA is TGTGCCAGCAGCTCTGGGGGCAGGGCACCCCTCCACTTT. Encoded protein: CASSSGGRAPLHF.

The gene calls are TRBV4-3 and TRBJ2-7, with D unclear. The CDR3 contains 15 residues. Trimming removed 0 bases from V and 4 bases from J, with 13 bases in between. CDR1 is LGHNA, CDR2 YSLEER, per germline. CDR3 amino acids: CASSQDRWASYEQYF. The CDR3 coding sequence is TGCGCCAGCAGCCAAGATCGTTGGGCATCTTACGAGCAGTACTTC.

This clone is a singleton in its sample. The V gene is TRBV7-2, the J gene TRBJ1-5, with a possible D match to TRBD1 (5 bases). Between the trimmed V and J ends, which lost 3 bases and 4 bases, there was a span of 10 bases. Germline V lookup: CDR1 SGHTA, CDR2 FQGNSA. This CDR3 spans 14 amino acids. CDR3 protein: CASSFRVSNQPQHF. For the CDR3, the DNA is TGTGCCAGCAGCTTCAGGGTTTCTAATCAGCCCCAGCATTTT.

The chain has TRBV7-8 and TRBJ2-5; the D gene is possibly TRBD1 (6 bases). The CDR3 has 14 amino acids. Germline V lookup: CDR1 SGHVS, CDR2 FQNEAQ. Trimming removed 10 bases from V and 2 bases from J, with 17 bases in between. The CDR3: CATHPRQAQETQYF. CDR3 bases: TGTGCCACCCACCCGAGACAGGCACAAGAGACCCAGTACTTC.

This clone appeared a single time. The chain has TRBV19 and TRBJ2-4; TRBD2 is a possible D gene (6 bases). CDR3 length equals 14 residues. The V end lost 6 bases, the J end lost 9 bases, and 18 bases lay between the germline ends. Germline V CDR1 and CDR2: LNHDA, SQIVND (reference sequence). The CDR3 here is CASREGTLRSIQYF. In DNA, the CDR3 is TGTGCCAGTAGGGAGGGGACTCTCCGGAGCATTCAGTACTTC. Looking up the rest from reference TRBV19 and TRBJ2-4 gives the full variable domain: DGGITQSPKYLFRKEGQNVTLSCEQNLNHDAMYWYRQDPGQGLRLIYYSQIVNDFQKGDIAEGYSVSREKKESFPLTVTSAQKNPTAFYLCASREGTLRSIQYFGAGTRLSVL.

The chain combines TRBV19 with TRBJ1-1; maybe TRBD1 (5 bases). The V gene's germline CDR1 is LNHDA and CDR2 SQIVND (reference sequence). The CDR3 is 14 residues long. Trimming left V 5 bases short and J 1 base short, with 11 bases between. CDR3 residues: CASSPRGKNTEAFF. The CDR3 DNA sequence: TGTGCCAGTAGTCCCCGGGGGAAGAACACTGAAGCTTTCTTT.

The V gene is TRBV27, the J gene TRBJ2-1, with 14 bases identical to TRBD2. This CDR3 contains 12 residues. Germline V gives CDR1 MNHEY, CDR2 SMNVEV (reference sequence). J lost 14 bases, V lost 6 bases, and 3 bases had no gene match. CDR3 coding DNA: TGTGCCAGCAGGGGACTAGCGGGAGTCGAGTTCTTC. Protein: CASRGLAGVEFF.

The CDR3 DNA sequence: TGCAGCGTTGGCCTAGCGGGAGGCCGGCCCTACAATGAGCAGTTCTTC. It codes for CSVGLAGGRPYNEQFF. The chain links TRBV29-1 to TRBJ2-1; 11 bases agree with TRBD2. Germline CDR1 SQVTM, CDR2 ANQGSEA. CDR3 length equals 16 residues. V lost 4 bases and J lost 2; bases outside the gene matches: 7.

The V and J genes are TRBV28 and TRBJ2-2; the match to TRBD1 covers 12 bases. The ends lost 3 bases at V and 8 bases at J; junction bases unmatched: 7. CDR1 and CDR2 (germline): MDHEN, SYDVKM. The CDR3 has 16 amino acids. Written as DNA, the CDR3 is TGTGCCAGCAGTTTCGCGAGGGACAGGGGGCATGGGGAGCTGTTTTTT. Protein: CASSFARDRGHGELFF.

The chain links TRBV7-9 to TRBJ2-7, with 10 nucleotides matching TRBD1. Germline CDR1 SEHNR, CDR2 FQNEAQ (reference sequence). The ends lost 5 bases at V and 2 bases at J; junction bases unmatched: 3. The CDR3 sequence is 14 residues long. In nucleotides, the CDR3 is TGTGCCAGCAGCCGCGGACAGGGGGCCTACGAGCAGTACTTC. This codes for CASSRGQGAYEQYF. Full variable domain (outside the CDR3, taken from reference TRBV7-9 and TRBJ2-7): DTGVSQNPRHKITKRGQNVTFRCDPISEHNRLYWYRQTLGQGPEFLTYFQNEAQLEKSRLLSDRFSAERPKGSFSTLEIQRTEQGDSAMYLCASSRGQGAYEQYFGPGTRLTVT.

For the CDR3, the DNA is TGTGCCATCAGAACGGAGCGGGGGAGCTCCTACGAGCAGTACTTC. Encoded protein: CAIRTERGSSYEQYF. The chain is built from TRBV10-3 and TRBJ2-7; 8 bases align to TRBD2. With 6 bases clipped from V and 0 bases from J, the junction kept 7 bases outside the gene matches. Per germline, CDR1 ENHRY and CDR2 SYGVKD. The CDR3 consists of 15 residues.

This chain links TRBV6-6 with TRBJ1-1; D possibly corresponds to TRBD1 (6 bases). Deletions cut 5 bases from V and 4 bases from J, with 20 bases between. The CDR3 extends over 16 amino acids. Per germline, CDR1 MNHNY and CDR2 SVGAGI (reference sequence). CDR3 region: CASSNTGIGAGTEAFF. In DNA, the CDR3 is TGTGCCAGCAGTAATACAGGGATTGGGGCGGGCACTGAAGCTTTCTTT.

On this clone itself: At one of its ends the junction is not consistent with the germline gene, which may arise from a read error. The chain carries TRBV7-7 and TRBJ2-2; D remains unclear. Germline V gene data show CDR1 as SSHAT and CDR2 as FNYEAQ (reference sequence). This CDR3 is built from 15 residues. CDR3 DNA sequence: TGTGCTAGCAGCTTAGGTACAGTTAACACCGGGGAGCTGTTTTTT. Translating it yields CASSLGTVNTGELFF. The full variable domain, in which reference TRBV7-7 and TRBJ2-2 provide the parts outside the CDR3, is GAGVSQSPRYKVTKRGQDVTLRCDPISSHATLYWYQQALGQGPEFLTYFNYEAQPDKSGLPSDRFSAERPEGSISTLTIQRTEQRDSAMYRCASSLGTVNTGELFFGEGSRLTVL.

The chain uses TRBV4-1 and TRBJ1-1; TRBD1 aligns across 8 bases. The germline V gene encodes CDR1 MGHRA and CDR2 YSYEKL. The CDR3 length is 17 residues. V was clipped by 4 bases and J by 1 base; unmatched bases: 11. CDR3 region: CASSPKALGQGNTEAFF. CDR3 sequence (DNA): TGCGCCAGCAGCCCAAAGGCCCTCGGACAGGGGAACACTGAAGCTTTCTTT.

The chain joins TRBV28 to TRBJ1-6; D possibly corresponds to TRBD1 (6 bases). This CDR3 is 16 amino acids long. CDR1 and CDR2 from the germline V gene are MDHEN and SYDVKM. V was shortened by 6 bases and J by 8 bases, with 20 bases between the two germline ends. This CDR3 is CASSQGWVGGYSPLHF. In DNA, the CDR3 is TGTGCCAGCAGCCAGGGGTGGGTAGGCGGCTATTCACCCCTCCACTTT.

The rearrangement links TRBV5-4 to TRBJ2-7; perhaps TRBD2 as D (6 bases). The CDR3 is 15 amino acids. The ends were cut back, 4 bases at V and 0 bases at J, with 14 bases in the middle. Germline V gene lookup returns CDR1 SGHNT and CDR2 YYREEE (reference sequence). The CDR3 DNA is TGTGCCAGCAGCAGAACGGGACTCCTCTCCTACGAGCAGTACTTC. Translation: CASSRTGLLSYEQYF.

The chain employs TRBV27 and TRBJ2-7; possibly TRBD2 for D (5 bases). The V end lost 3 bases, the J end lost 8 bases, and 8 bases lay between the germline ends. The CDR3 extends over 11 amino acids. Germline V gene sequence: CDR1 MNHEY, CDR2 SMNVEV (reference sequence). In nucleotides, the CDR3 is TGTGCCAGCAGTTTTTCGGGGAAGCAGTACTTC. Encoded protein: CASSFSGKQYF.

The V and J genes are TRBV27 and TRBJ2-3; TRBD2 agrees at 8 bases. V was clipped by 6 bases and J by 5 bases; unmatched bases: 7. The CDR3 sequence is 14 residues long. Germline V gives CDR1 MNHEY, CDR2 SMNVEV (reference sequence). The CDR3 coding sequence is TGTGCCAGCAGGCCCGGGAGGGGTGTAGATACGCAGTATTTT. Protein sequence: CASRPGRGVDTQYF.

This sequence joins TRBV9 and TRBJ2-1; 8 bases line up with TRBD2. The CDR3 sequence is 15 residues long. Germline values: CDR1 SGDLS, CDR2 YYNGEE. V lost 2 bases to trimming and J lost 0 bases; unmatched junction nucleotides: 1. This CDR3 is CASSVLAGSYNEQFF. The CDR3 region has the DNA TGTGCCAGCAGCGTTCTAGCGGGCTCCTACAATGAGCAGTTCTTC. The full variable domain, its missing parts supplied by reference TRBV9 and TRBJ2-1, is DSGVTQTPKHLITATGQRVTLRCSPRSGDLSVYWYQQSLDQGLQFLIQYYNGEERAKGNILERFSAQQFPDLHSELNLSSLELGDSALYFCASSVLAGSYNEQFFGPGTRLTVL.

This chain joins TRBV2 and TRBJ1-5, with D possibly being TRBD1 (6 bases). The CDR3 runs 15 residues. Per germline, CDR1 SNHLY and CDR2 FYNNEI. V was cut by 6 bases and J by 3 bases, with 15 bases left in between. The CDR3 is CASRITGKYNQPQHF. The DNA of the CDR3 is TGTGCCAGCAGAATCACAGGGAAATACAATCAGCCCCAGCATTTT.

This chain links TRBV6-6 with TRBJ2-7; D is perhaps TRBD1 (6 bases). Germline V gene data show CDR1 as MNHNY and CDR2 as SVGAGI (reference sequence). Trimming pared 6 bases from V and 5 bases from J, leaving 20 bases between. This CDR3 has 15 amino acids. This chain's CDR3 is CASRSTGLRLDEQYF. The CDR3 DNA follows: TGTGCCAGCAGGTCTACAGGGTTGAGGTTGGACGAGCAGTACTTC.

This chain uses TRBV6-4 with TRBJ2-3, with 10 bases lining up with TRBD1. The CDR3 runs to 15 residues. Trimming took 5 bases from V and 1 from J; bases not matched to a gene: 3. From germline, CDR1 is MRHNA and CDR2 SNTAGT. CDR3 in DNA: TGTGCCAGCAGTACGGGGACAGGGGGCACAGATACGCAGTATTTT. Amino acids: CASSTGTGGTDTQYF.